This T cell receptor (beta chain) was retrieved from a study of identifying expanded T cells in peripheral blood. Notes on this clone: Its specificity is unknown.

Produced via immunoSEQ multiplex PCR; TCRdb's table is partial and in-frame only. The sample carries some 120,000 clones, approximately 88% recorded once. Healthy donors had no documented immune events, such as infections, while sampled. Study-level findings and limits: Across healthy donors, higher total template counts meant significantly greater approximately 2-week count variance.

The TCR comes from a person aged 18 to 69 in good health. Sequenced material: blood.

The CDR3 spells CAISESVVNTEAFF. In nucleotides, the CDR3 is TGTGCCATCAGTGAGTCGGTAGTGAACACTGAAGCTTTCTTT. The chain couples TRBV10-3 to TRBJ1-1, with D unresolved. Per the germline V gene, CDR1 is ENHRY and CDR2 is SYGVKD. V dropped 0 bases and J dropped 0 bases, with 5 bases sitting between them. CDR3 length equals 14 residues.